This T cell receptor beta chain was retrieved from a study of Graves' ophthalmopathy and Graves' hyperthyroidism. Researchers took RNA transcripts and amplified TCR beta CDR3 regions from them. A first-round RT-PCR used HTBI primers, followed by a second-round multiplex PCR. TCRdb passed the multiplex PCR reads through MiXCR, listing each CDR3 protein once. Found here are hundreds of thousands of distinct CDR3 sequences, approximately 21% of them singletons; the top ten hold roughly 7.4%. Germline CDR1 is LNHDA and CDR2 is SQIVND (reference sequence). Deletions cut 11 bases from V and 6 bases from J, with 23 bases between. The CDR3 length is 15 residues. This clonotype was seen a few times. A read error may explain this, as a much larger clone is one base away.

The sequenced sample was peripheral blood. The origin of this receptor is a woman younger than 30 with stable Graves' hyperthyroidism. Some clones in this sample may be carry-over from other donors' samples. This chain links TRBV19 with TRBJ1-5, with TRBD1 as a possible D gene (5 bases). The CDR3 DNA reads TGTGCCGGTCGGTTTGGCAGGGAAGCCGCTCAGCCCCAGCATTTT. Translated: CAGRFGREAAQPQHF.